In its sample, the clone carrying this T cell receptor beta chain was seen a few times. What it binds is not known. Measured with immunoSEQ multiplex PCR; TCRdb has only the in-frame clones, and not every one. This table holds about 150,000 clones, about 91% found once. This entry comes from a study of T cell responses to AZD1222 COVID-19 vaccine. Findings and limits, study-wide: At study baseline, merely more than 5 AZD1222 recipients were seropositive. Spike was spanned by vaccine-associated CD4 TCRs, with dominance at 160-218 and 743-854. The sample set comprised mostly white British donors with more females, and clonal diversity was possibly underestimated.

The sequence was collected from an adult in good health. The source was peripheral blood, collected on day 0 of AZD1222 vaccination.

The CDR3 loop reads CSVVSGAGGNTIYF. The CDR3 DNA reads TGCAGCGTTGTCTCAGGGGCAGGAGGAAACACCATATATTTT. The chain employs TRBV29-1 and TRBJ1-3; tentatively, D is TRBD1 (6 bases). With 4 bases removed from V and 4 bases from J, the gap between germline ends came to 14 bases. Per germline, CDR1 SQVTM and CDR2 ANQGSEA. The CDR3 totals 14 residues.